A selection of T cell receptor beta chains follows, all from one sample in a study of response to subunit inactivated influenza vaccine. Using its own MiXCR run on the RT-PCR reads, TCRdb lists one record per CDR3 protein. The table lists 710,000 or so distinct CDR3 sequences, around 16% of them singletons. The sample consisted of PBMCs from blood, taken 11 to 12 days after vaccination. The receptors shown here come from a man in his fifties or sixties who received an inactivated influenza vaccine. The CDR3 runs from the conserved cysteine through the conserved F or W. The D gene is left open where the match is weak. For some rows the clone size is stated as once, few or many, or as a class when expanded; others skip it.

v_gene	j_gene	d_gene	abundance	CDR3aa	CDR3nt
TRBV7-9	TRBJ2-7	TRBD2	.	CASSDPRTSGSYEQYF	TGTGCCAGCAGCGACCCCAGGACTAGCGGCTCCTACGAGCAGTACTTC
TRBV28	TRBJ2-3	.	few	CASTRSRATDTQYF	TGTGCCAGCACCAGATCCAGGGCGACAGATACGCAGTATTTT
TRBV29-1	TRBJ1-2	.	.	CSVDIGYGYTF	TGCAGCGTTGATATAGGCTATGGCTACACCTTC
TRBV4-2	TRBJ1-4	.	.	CASSQVATNEKLFF	TGTGCCAGCAGCCAAGTCGCAACTAATGAAAAACTGTTTTTT
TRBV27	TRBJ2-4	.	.	CASSFSTWMAKNIQYF	TGTGCCAGCAGTTTTTCAACATGGATGGCCAAAAACATTCAGTACTTC
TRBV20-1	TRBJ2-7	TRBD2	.	CSARTLAGGYEQYF	TGCAGTGCTAGAACTCTAGCGGGGGGCTACGAGCAGTACTTC
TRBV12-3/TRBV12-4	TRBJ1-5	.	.	CASSQSGRGGQPQHF	TGTGCCAGCAGCCAGTCAGGGCGCGGAGGTCAGCCCCAGCATTTT
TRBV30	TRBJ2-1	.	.	CAWKGVPPSSYNEQFF	TGTGCCTGGAAGGGTGTTCCGCCGAGCTCCTACAATGAGCAGTTCTTC
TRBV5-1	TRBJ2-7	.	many	CASASAPSYEQYF	TGCGCCAGCGCCTCGGCCCCGTCCTACGAGCAGTACTTC
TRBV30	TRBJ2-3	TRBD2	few	CAWSSGLAGVSDTQYF	TGTGCCTGGAGTTCCGGACTAGCGGGAGTATCCGATACGCAGTATTTT
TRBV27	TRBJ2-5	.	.	CASSFGGRKTQYF	TGTGCCAGCAGTTTCGGGGGCCGGAAGACCCAGTACTTC
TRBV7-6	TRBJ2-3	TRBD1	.	CASSYIGTGADTQYF	TGTGCCAGCAGCTACATTGGGACAGGGGCAGATACGCAGTATTTT
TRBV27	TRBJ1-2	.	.	CASSPLGRLYGYTF	TGTGCCAGCAGTCCCCTGGGACGTCTCTATGGCTACACCTTC
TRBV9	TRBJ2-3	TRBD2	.	CASSETPSGSGTDTQYF	TGTGCCAGCAGCGAGACCCCTAGCGGGAGCGGCACAGATACGCAGTATTTT
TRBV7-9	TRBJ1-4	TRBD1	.	CASSEQGGLGEKLFF	TGTGCCAGCAGCGAACAGGGGGGCTTAGGTGAAAAACTGTTTTTT
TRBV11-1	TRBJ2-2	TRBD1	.	CASSSPGTGIKNTGELFF	TGTGCCAGCAGCTCCCCTGGGACAGGGATAAAGAACACCGGGGAGCTGTTTTTT
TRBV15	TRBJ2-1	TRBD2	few	CATSRASGRVYNEQFF	TGTGCCACCAGCAGGGCTAGCGGGAGAGTTTACAATGAGCAGTTCTTC
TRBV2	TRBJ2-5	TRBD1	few	CASRGDRQGFETQYF	TGTGCCAGCAGGGGCGACCGACAGGGATTCGAGACCCAGTACTTC
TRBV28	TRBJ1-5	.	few	CASSSVGQSLNQPQHF	TGTGCCAGCAGTTCCGTTGGGCAGAGCCTTAATCAGCCCCAGCATTTT
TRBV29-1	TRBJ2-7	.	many	CSVEGRSVYEQYF	TGCAGCGTTGAAGGGAGATCGGTCTACGAGCAGTACTTC
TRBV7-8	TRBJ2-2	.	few	CASSLSSLGGAGELFF	TGTGCCAGCAGCTTATCTTCACTTGGAGGGGCCGGGGAGCTGTTTTTT
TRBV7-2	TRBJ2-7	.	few	CASSLALAGEQYF	TGTGCCAGCAGCTTAGCGCTCGCAGGCGAGCAGTACTTC
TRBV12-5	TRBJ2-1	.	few	CASGSAGVNEQFF	TGTGCTAGTGGTTCTGCAGGGGTGAATGAGCAGTTCTTC
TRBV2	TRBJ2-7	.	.	CASRGSTRYEQYF	TGTGCCAGCAGGGGCAGCACTCGCTACGAGCAGTACTTC
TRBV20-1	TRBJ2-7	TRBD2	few	CSAIGTSNEQYF	TGCAGTGCCATCGGGACTAGCAACGAGCAGTACTTC
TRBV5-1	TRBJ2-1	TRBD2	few	CASSGRAGSYNEQFF	TGCGCCAGCAGCGGGAGGGCGGGCTCCTACAATGAGCAGTTCTTC
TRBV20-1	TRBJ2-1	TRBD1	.	CSARDRVLAYNEQFF	TGCAGTGCTAGGGACAGGGTGCTAGCCTACAATGAGCAGTTCTTC